This note documents a single T cell receptor beta chain sequence. This clonotype was seen a few times. The specificity of this receptor is unknown. No base quality values were provided; no much bigger clone lies one nucleotide off. The method was PCR. Sequencing relied on an Illumina HiSeq 2500. TCR libraries were prepared with molecular barcoding, using unique molecular identifiers to normalize TCRbeta repertoire quantification. Through fastp at Q25 and MiXCR, TCRdb rebuilt clones from the public reads, retaining in-frame beta chains. Each entry is one CDR3 protein sequence, shown with its most common DNA and genes. A total of fewer than 550,000 distinct CDR3 sequences appear in this sample, over 9.5% of them only once. 14% of the sample comes from the top ten. This sample was taken from a study of T-cell reconstitution after alpha-beta-depleted transplantation in children (dated by TCRdb to 2016 to 2017). Regarding the study in general: The study quantitatively tracked T-cell immune reconstitution after TCRalphabeta/CD19-depleted allogeneic hematopoietic cell transplantation in children using TCR repertoire profiling.

The paper as a whole reports these results and caveats: Over the following months the frequencies of hyperexpanded clones went down, and after one year T-cell counts and TCRbeta diversity were mostly credited to newly produced T cells. About two months after transplant, the apparently early recovery of alphabetaT-cell counts reportedly depended on just several hundred clones that had expanded rapidly and came from non-depleted graft cells. In some patients, the high TCRbeta diversity seen at day 60 was put down to recipient T cells and intrathymic progenitors that had survived conditioning.

Looking up the germline V gene yields CDR1 SGHAT and CDR2 FQNNGV. The CDR3, cysteine through phenylalanine, is 18 amino acids long. Kept here is only the CDR3 DNA, which spans 54 bases and is read in frame from base 1. V was cut back by 3 bases and J by 5 bases, leaving a gap of 22 bases between them. This specimen's treatment or condition label, interpreted: allogeneic hematopoietic cell transplantation with graft depleted of TCRalphabeta T cells and CD19 B cells. The children who served as transplant recipients had been given grafts of TCRalphabeta/CD19-depleted allogeneic hematopoietic cells. This clonotype was sampled from a female patient aged 2-15 years who had a stem cell transplant for aplastic anemia, so the T cells may come from the graft donor. The chain is assembled from TRBV11-2 and TRBJ1-4, and perhaps TRBD1 as D gene, on 5 matching bases. Sequenced here: PBMCs, mostly from graft donor cells, sampled 180 days after TCRalphabeta/CD19-depleted stem cell transplant. The CDR3: CASSFRNSTVWTNEKLFF. The DNA is as follows: TGTGCCAGCAGCTTCCGTAATTCGACAGTTTGGACGAATGAAAAACTGTTTTTT.